This TCR beta chain was obtained from a study of cytomegalovirus exposure and HLA in healthy donors. Study-level points and caveats: Certain sequence variants were highly shared and formed a cluster, and this cluster was likely a sequencing artifact. In a later analysis, productive TCRs from donors in an Asian-associated ancestry cluster reportedly carried fewer N-insertions than the cohort mean.

The donors, nominally healthy at sampling, likely had unrecorded immune exposures. To note about this clone: Its antigen remains unidentified.

CDR1 and CDR2 (germline): LNHDA, SQIVND (reference sequence). The length of the CDR3 is 14 residues. The ends lost 7 bases at V and 5 bases at J; junction bases unmatched: 7. Primers for the PCR totalled 60 Vbeta and 13 Jbeta. Libraries were prepared by immunoSEQ multiplex PCR; TCRdb keeps only in-frame clonotypes and omits some of them. Seen here are fewer than 200,000 clones, about 75% observed once, and the top ten hold 1.3% to 1.5%. V and J are TRBV19 and TRBJ1-5; TRBD1 matches 8 bases. Sequenced sample: PBMCs. The sequence derives from a man between 18 and 29 years old in good health and CMV-seronegative. CDR3 nucleotide sequence: TGTGCCAGTACCCTGGTGGGACAGGATCAGCCCCAGCATTTT. Translation: CASTLVGQDQPQHF.